This TCR beta chain was identified in a study of cytomegalovirus exposure and HLA in healthy donors. Study-wide findings and caveats: The listing of about 150 TCR beta chains classed them as cytomegalovirus-associated. Because they were indistinguishable, some V segments, including TRBV6-2 and TRBV6-3, were excluded. In all likelihood, a cluster of highly shared sequence variants was a sequencing artifact.

The germline V gene encodes CDR1 SNHLY and CDR2 FYNNEI. CDR3 size: 17 residues. V shed 8 bases and J 3 bases; nucleotides not matched to a gene: 17. A multiplex PCR was run with 60 Vbeta primers and 13 Jbeta primers. TCRdb's copy holds only in-frame clones and misses some; the assay was immunoSEQ multiplex PCR. The sample has fewer than 250,000 clones, roughly 82% seen once. This clone has ten or more counts. The target antigen is unknown. Sequenced input: PBMCs. The clonotype comes from a middle-aged man in good health and CMV-seropositive. J is TRBJ2-7 and V is TRBV2; 9 nucleotides agree with TRBD1. CDR3 DNA: TGTGCCAGCGAGAGGGAGGCCCGGGACAGGGCCCACTACGAGCAGTACTTC. It is translated as CASEREARDRAHYEQYF.